The T cell receptor beta chain under discussion was sequenced for a study of blood T cell repertoires in COVID-19. Exposed enrollees encountered a COVID-19 case at some point within 2 weeks before study entry. TCRdb's copy holds only in-frame clones and misses some; the assay was immunoSEQ multiplex PCR. The sample yields some 200,000 clones, roughly 80% seen once. Sequenced sample: PBMCs or T cells enriched from blood (not recorded which). The source is a woman in her forties or fifties who had been exposed to COVID-19.

DNA for the CDR3: TGTGCCTGGAGTGTATTTTCGGTAAATGAGCAGTTCTTC. It yields the protein CAWSVFSVNEQFF. The chain carries TRBV30 and TRBJ2-1; D ambiguous. V lost 0 bases, J lost 7 bases, and 10 bases lay in between. This CDR3 has 13 residues. Germline loops: CDR1 GTSNPN, CDR2 SVGIG (reference sequence).